Listed here are 2 T cell receptor beta chains from one sample, sequenced in a study of T cell repertoires in cytomegalovirus infection. Each CDR3 protein gets one entry after TCRdb re-called the reads with MiXCR. The table lists about 310,000 distinct CDR3 sequences, approximately 8.9% of them singletons, with around 2.4% in the top ten. Material: PBMCs. These receptors all stem from a human donor in good health (CMV status not recorded). Some clones in this sample may be carry-over from other donors' samples.

This clonotype was detected only a few times. The V and J genes are TRBV28 and TRBJ2-3; perhaps D is TRBD1 or TRBD2 (5 bases each). This CDR3 region has 15 residues. Germline V gives CDR1 MDHEN, CDR2 SYDVKM. Trimming removed 7 bases from V and 1 base from J, with 15 bases in between. CDR3 protein: CASTPPSGRTDTQYF. CDR3 sequence (DNA): TGTGCCAGCACCCCACCTTCGGGGCGCACAGATACGCAGTATTTT.

Ten or more counts support this clonotype. This rearrangement joins TRBV7-8 to TRBJ2-7, with 7 bases that match TRBD1. V was clipped by 6 bases and J by 0 bases; unmatched bases: 8. The CDR3 is 15 amino acids. Germline V gene sequence: CDR1 SGHVS, CDR2 FQNEAQ. This CDR3 reads CASRLDRDSSYEQYF. Here the CDR3 DNA reads TGTGCCAGCAGACTAGACCGGGACAGCTCCTACGAGCAGTACTTC.